This T cell receptor (beta chain) came from a study of a mutant IDH1 vaccine in newly diagnosed glioma. Looking at the study overall: Of the patients given treatment, around 62% were male and about 38% were female, and a mean age of around 44 years was recorded. Patients' prior therapy spanned radiotherapy, temozolomide, or both; most underwent both. Broader study findings: There were vaccine-induced immune responses in more than 85% of the patients.

CDR1 is SGHVS, CDR2 FQNEAQ, per germline. The CDR3 length is 15 residues. The germline V and J ends were trimmed by 7 bases and 0 bases, with 13 bases remaining between them. The time point is: baseline, week 1 (first vaccination visit). Treatment meaning: pre-vaccination baseline after standard-of-care therapy. Sequencing used immunoSEQ multiplex PCR; TCRdb keeps in-frame clones, though not all of them. The sample includes approximately 92,000 clones, about 80% of them seen just once. Worth noting for this clone: Its antigen is not known.

The TCR sequence derives from a middle-aged man with glioma. The V call is TRBV7-8, the J call TRBJ2-1; the D gene is possibly TRBD2 (5 bases). Sequencing was performed on PBMCs, taken from a glioma patient treated with radiotherapy, temozolomide or both. The CDR3, as DNA: TGTGCCAGCAAAAAGGGAAGCGGCTCCTACAATGAGCAGTTCTTC. Translated: CASKKGSGSYNEQFF.